The 17 T cell receptor beta chains below were found in one sample sequenced in a study of circulating CD8 cells and anti-PD-1 response in melanoma. Using around 16 ng of total RNA, TCR libraries were made with the QIAseq Immune Repertoire TCR panel. Via MiXCR, TCRdb re-called the reads, giving one row per CDR3 protein. The data contain about 170 distinct CDR3 sequences, around 18% of them singletons. From live CD3+CD8+TCRalphabeta+ cells, four PD-1 and/or TIGIT subsets were sorted. The sequencing used CD8+ T cells from PBMCs, collected at baseline or after one month of anti-PD-1 therapy (not recorded which). The receptors were gathered from a human donor with melanoma.

This chain connects TRBV30 to TRBJ2-1; D is ambiguous. This CDR3 region has 11 residues. Germline V lookup: CDR1 GTSNPN, CDR2 SVGIG (reference sequence). Trimming removed 2 bases from V and 11 bases from J, with 10 bases in between. The CDR3: CAWSLPEKQFF. For the CDR3, the DNA is TGTGCCTGGAGTCTTCCAGAGAAGCAGTTCTTC.

CDR3 loop: CASSQEGQGWNIQYF. The CDR3 DNA follows: TGTGCCAGCAGCCAAGAGGGGCAGGGCTGGAACATTCAGTACTTC. The genes are TRBV4-2 and TRBJ2-4, with D tentatively TRBD1 (5 bases). With 0 bases removed from V and 7 bases from J, the gap between germline ends came to 13 bases. The CDR3 length is 15 residues. Germline V lookup: CDR1 LGHNA, CDR2 YNFKEQ.

By frequency in the sample, this clonotype is medium-sized. The chain links TRBV20-1 to TRBJ2-1, with D tentatively TRBD1 or TRBD2 (5 bases each). CDR3 size: 15 residues. Germline CDR1 DFQATT, CDR2 SNEGSKA (reference sequence). Trimming removed 3 bases at V and 5 bases at J, with 17 bases between. CDR3 nucleotides: TGCAGTGCTAGCACCCGGGACGGATGGAACAATGAGCAGTTCTTC. Its translation is CSASTRDGWNNEQFF.

This clonotype is labeled hyperexpanded. CDR3 in amino acids: CASSPAGTSGDYGELFF. The CDR3 bases are TGTGCCAGCAGTCCCGCCGGGACTAGCGGGGATTACGGGGAGCTGTTTTTT. The chain links TRBV12-3 or TRBV12-4 to TRBJ2-2; 13 positions match TRBD2. Trimming at V came to 5 bases and at J to 7 bases, leaving 10 bases not matched to a gene. CDR3 size: 17 residues.

By share, this clonotype counts as medium-sized. The chain couples TRBV19 to TRBJ1-1; perhaps TRBD1 as D (6 bases). CDR1 and CDR2 (germline): LNHDA, SQIVND (reference sequence). The CDR3 loop spans 15 amino acids. Between the trimmed V and J ends, which lost 6 bases and 6 bases, there was a span of 20 bases. The CDR3 region is CASSAVGGILSEAFF. Here the CDR3 DNA reads TGTGCCAGTAGCGCGGTTGGGGGCATATTATCTGAAGCTTTCTTT.

The J gene is TRBJ2-7, the V gene TRBV2, with TRBD2 identical over 7 bases. The CDR3 loop spans 14 amino acids. Germline V gene sequence: CDR1 SNHLY, CDR2 FYNNEI. Germline trimming cut 2 bases from V and 3 bases from J; bases unmatched to any gene: 4. This CDR3 is CASSESSGGYEQYF. The CDR3, as DNA: TGTGCCAGCAGTGAAAGTTCGGGGGGCTACGAGCAGTACTTC. The full variable domain, in which reference TRBV2 and TRBJ2-7 provide the parts outside the CDR3, is EPEVTQTPSHQVTQMGQEVILRCVPISNHLYFYWYRQILGQKVEFLVSFYNNEISEKSEIFDDQFSVERPDGSNFTLKIRSTKLEDSAMYFCASSESSGGYEQYFGPGTRLTVT.

By share of the sample, this clonotype is large. The V call is TRBV7-2, the J call TRBJ2-3, with TRBD1 matching 10 bases. There are 13 residues in the CDR3. Germline V gene lookup returns CDR1 SGHTA and CDR2 FQGNSA. V was clipped by 7 bases and J by 7 bases; unmatched bases: 5. The CDR3 sequence: CASTRDRGYTQYF. CDR3 nucleotide sequence: TGTGCCAGCACCCGGGACAGGGGATATACGCAGTATTTT.

This clonotype is hyperexpanded by share. The chain employs TRBV20-1 and TRBJ1-1; D gene ambiguous. The CDR3 sequence is 14 residues long. Germline CDR1 is DFQATT and CDR2 is SNEGSKA (reference sequence). V was pared by 7 bases and J by 3 bases, with 18 bases between. Here the CDR3 reads CSVKQPGGDTEAFF. The CDR3 DNA follows: TGCAGTGTAAAGCAGCCGGGCGGGGACACTGAAGCTTTCTTT.

This clonotype is termed medium-sized. A read error may explain this, as a much larger clone is one base away. This rearrangement joins TRBV19 to TRBJ1-4; no definite D call. Germline V gene lookup returns CDR1 LNHDA and CDR2 SQIVND (reference sequence). This CDR3 region has 14 residues. CDR3 in amino acids: CASSIRSGNGKLFF. The DNA of the CDR3 is TGTGCCAGTAGTATTCGATCGGGTAATGGAAAACTGTTTTTT.

In its sample, this clonotype ranks as large. The rearrangement links TRBV29-1 to TRBJ2-7; 9 bases line up with TRBD1. The CDR3 has 12 amino acids. J gave up 2 bases and V 7 bases, and 3 bases lay outside the gene matches. The germline V gene encodes CDR1 SQVTM and CDR2 ANQGSEA. CDR3 nucleotide sequence: TGCAGCGCCGGGACAGGGACCTACGAGCAGTACTTC. Translation: CSAGTGTYEQYF.

Relative to its sample, this clonotype is medium-sized. J is TRBJ1-3 and V is TRBV20-1; D gene ambiguous. CDR1 and CDR2 (germline): DFQATT, SNEGSKA (reference sequence). The CDR3 covers 14 residues. Trimming took off 6 bases at V and 0 bases at J, with 12 bases between the two ends. The CDR3 protein is CSAMALSSGNTIYF. The CDR3 DNA is TGCAGTGCGATGGCCCTGAGCTCTGGAAACACCATATATTTT.

The chain has TRBV27 and TRBJ2-5; D is ambiguous. The length of the CDR3 is 14 residues. CDR1 and CDR2 from the germline V gene are MNHEY and SMNVEV (reference sequence). V lost 2 bases and J 7 bases, leaving 14 bases between the germline ends. The CDR3 here is CASSLGSGFATQYF. The CDR3 region has the DNA TGTGCCAGCAGTTTAGGATCAGGATTTGCGACCCAGTACTTC.

This clonotype is classed as large. The chain carries TRBV27 and TRBJ2-7, with 7 bases lining up with TRBD1. Germline assignment: CDR1 MNHEY and CDR2 SMNVEV (reference sequence). V shed 4 bases, J shed 0 bases, and the junction held 6 bases outside the gene matches. This CDR3 is 15 amino acids long. The CDR3: CASSSTQGSSYEQYF. CDR3 sequence (DNA): TGTGCCAGCAGTTCAACACAGGGGAGCTCCTACGAGCAGTACTTC.

Sample share makes this clonotype medium-sized (0.01 to 0.1%). The V call is TRBV30, the J call TRBJ2-1, with TRBD2 identical over 10 bases. The germline CDR1 and CDR2 sequences are GTSNPN and SVGIG (reference sequence). The junction had 8 bases not matched to a gene; V was cut back by 3 bases and J by 9 bases. The CDR3 contains 14 residues. CDR3 bases: TGTGCCTGGAGAGGGCCTAGCGGGGGCTCTGAGCAGTTCTTC. Translation gives CAWRGPSGGSEQFF.

By its share, this clonotype is large. The chain carries TRBV4-3 and TRBJ2-7; either TRBD1 or TRBD2 may supply D (5 bases each). The V end lost 4 bases, the J end lost 5 bases, and 15 bases lay between the germline ends. The CDR3 consists of 14 residues. The germline V gene has CDR1 LGHNA and CDR2 YSLEER. This CDR3 reads CASSPRGSSNEQYF. The DNA of the CDR3 is TGCGCCAGCAGCCCGAGGGGCAGTTCGAACGAGCAGTACTTC.

This clonotype is large in the sample. The chain joins TRBV29-1 to TRBJ2-3; no reliable D call. Looked up from germline, CDR1 is SQVTM and CDR2 is ANQGSEA. V was cut by 1 base and J by 3 bases, with 8 bases left in between. This CDR3 region has 13 residues. The CDR3 coding sequence is TGCAGCGTTGAAGTTGGACCTACAGATACGCAGTATTTT. Translated: CSVEVGPTDTQYF.

This clonotype was found a few times. This chain links TRBV19 with TRBJ1-1; tentatively, D is TRBD1 (5 bases). The germline V and J ends were trimmed by 10 bases and 4 bases, with 16 bases remaining between them. The length of the CDR3 is 13 residues. The germline V gene has CDR1 LNHDA and CDR2 SQIVND (reference sequence). CDR3 amino acids: CAIRQGAGTEAFF. The DNA of the CDR3 is TGTGCCATAAGGCAGGGCGCCGGCACTGAAGCTTTCTTT.